A selection of T cell receptor beta chains follows, all from one sample in a study of cytomegalovirus exposure and HLA in healthy donors. Here immunoSEQ multiplex PCR was the method, and the copy in TCRdb shows in-frame clones only, minus some. The table shows approximately 89,000 clones, with 77% occurring only once. The material sequenced was PBMCs. The source of these receptors is a man aged 25 to 40 in good health and CMV-seronegative. The CDR3 runs from the conserved cysteine through the conserved F or W. Fields, in order: D gene, J gene, clone size, V gene, CDR3 protein, CDR3 DNA. A D gene is named only where the DNA matches it firmly. The listing skips clone size in some rows; elsewhere it reads once, few, many or a size class.

>.|TRBJ1-1|.|TRBV5-4
CASSSNLLNTEAFF
TGTGCCAGCAGCTCTAATTTATTGAACACTGAAGCTTTCTTT
>.|TRBJ1-2|once|TRBV14
CASREDGNYGYTF
TGTGCCAGCAGGGAGGACGGAAACTATGGCTACACCTTC
>TRBD1|TRBJ1-2|.|TRBV7-8
CASSLGQGGGYTF
TGTGCCAGCAGCTTAGGACAGGGTGGGGGCTACACCTTC
>.|TRBJ2-2|.|TRBV18
CASSPRVSVFANTGELFF
TGTGCCAGCTCACCGAGGGTTAGCGTCTTCGCGAACACCGGGGAGCTGTTTTTT
>TRBD2|TRBJ2-1|.|TRBV18
CASSPPQGGLAGGEQFF
TGTGCCAGCTCACCACCCCAAGGGGGACTAGCGGGAGGTGAGCAGTTCTTC
>.|TRBJ1-5|few|TRBV19
CASSLTDSNQPQHF
TGTGCCAGTAGTCTAACAGATAGCAATCAGCCCCAGCATTTT
>.|TRBJ2-1|once|TRBV7-2
CASNPSSRNSYNEQFF
TGTGCCAGCAACCCATCTAGCAGAAACTCCTACAATGAGCAGTTCTTC
>TRBD1|TRBJ2-3|.|TRBV11-2
CASIPGQGPDTQYF
TGTGCCAGCATTCCGGGACAGGGACCAGATACGCAGTATTTT
>.|TRBJ1-1|few|TRBV7-8
CASSLVGDTEAFF
TGTGCCAGCAGCTTAGTAGGGGACACTGAAGCTTTCTTT
>TRBD1|TRBJ2-3|.|TRBV5-4
CASSLSRQGVGADTQYF
TGTGCCAGCAGCTTGTCACGACAGGGGGTTGGTGCAGATACGCAGTATTTT
>.|TRBJ2-7|.|TRBV19
CASRGTLGSYEQYF
TGTGCCAGTAGAGGGACACTAGGCTCCTACGAGCAGTACTTC
>.|TRBJ1-4|.|TRBV30
CAWSRKQGGNEKLFF
TGTGCCTGGAGTCGAAAGCAGGGAGGTAATGAAAAGCTGTTTTTT
>.|TRBJ2-7|.|TRBV7-9
CASSSPFGTLKDISYEQYF
TGTGCCAGCAGCTCACCCTTCGGGACACTCAAGGACATCTCCTACGAGCAGTACTTC
>.|TRBJ2-5|.|TRBV7-6
CASSFQGNLETQYF
TGTGCCAGCAGCTTCCAGGGAAATTTAGAGACCCAGTACTTC
>.|TRBJ1-3|.|TRBV2
CASSESQGHSGNTIYF
TGTGCCAGCAGTGAGTCCCAGGGCCACTCTGGAAACACCATATATTTT
>TRBD2|TRBJ2-1|.|TRBV7-9
CASSPGLAGSGDGDEQFF
TGTGCCAGCAGCCCAGGACTAGCGGGGTCGGGAGACGGCGATGAGCAGTTCTTC
>TRBD1|TRBJ2-5|.|TRBV11-2
CASSPTGSETQYF
TGTGCCAGCAGCCCGACAGGGTCGGAGACCCAGTACTTC
>.|TRBJ1-5|.|TRBV7-2
CASEPGGSSNQPQHF
TGTGCCAGTGAACCGGGGGGATCTAGCAATCAGCCCCAGCATTTT
>.|TRBJ1-1|few|TRBV6-5
CASTGNTEAFF
TGTGCCAGTACAGGGAACACTGAAGCTTTCTTT
>.|TRBJ1-1|.|TRBV28
CASSPPGGTNTEAFF
TGTGCCAGCAGTCCCCCGGGGGGGACGAACACTGAAGCTTTCTTT
>TRBD1|TRBJ1-2|.|TRBV13
CASSLGQGVYYGYTF
TGTGCCAGCAGCCTAGGGCAGGGGGTATACTATGGCTACACCTTC
>.|TRBJ2-5|few|TRBV5-6
CASSLLRRTQGGLETQYF
TGTGCCAGCAGCTTATTACGCCGGACGCAGGGGGGTTTAGAGACCCAGTACTTC
>.|TRBJ2-1|.|TRBV29-1
CSVGPGGQFF
TGCAGCGTTGGCCCAGGAGGTCAGTTCTTC
>TRBD2|TRBJ2-3|.|TRBV5-4
CASSQNGLAGTDTQYF
TGTGCCAGCAGCCAAAACGGACTAGCGGGGACAGATACGCAGTATTTT
>TRBD1|TRBJ1-3|.|TRBV30
CAWSPGTGSRSDF
TGTGCCTGGAGCCCCGGGACAGGGTCTCGATCCGATTTT
>TRBD2|TRBJ2-7|.|TRBV5-6
CASSSGGGQQYF
TGTGCCAGCAGTTCCGGGGGGGGCCAGCAGTACTTC
>.|TRBJ1-2|.|TRBV7-9
CASSSTGYGYTF
TGTGCCAGCAGCAGCACAGGTTATGGCTACACCTTC
>.|TRBJ2-1|.|TRBV19
CASSMTNANEQFF
TGTGCCAGTAGTATGACTAACGCCAATGAGCAGTTCTTC
>.|TRBJ1-1|.|TRBV2
CASSTGSTEAFF
TGTGCCAGCAGCACAGGTTCCACTGAAGCTTTCTTT
>TRBD2|TRBJ2-1|.|TRBV9
CASSVGYQREGRNEQFF
TGTGCCAGCAGCGTAGGGTATCAGCGGGAGGGCCGTAATGAGCAGTTCTTC
>TRBD2|TRBJ2-1|.|TRBV7-9
CASSDTSGSPSYNEQFF
TGTGCCAGCAGCGATACTAGCGGGAGCCCTTCCTACAATGAGCAGTTCTTC
>TRBD2|TRBJ2-1|.|TRBV27
CASERSGASSYNEQFF
TGTGCCAGCGAAAGAAGCGGGGCCAGCTCCTACAATGAGCAGTTCTTC
>TRBD1|TRBJ1-2|.|TRBV6-6
CASSYSWDRATYGYTF
TGTGCCAGCAGTTACTCCTGGGACAGGGCGACTTATGGCTACACCTTC
>TRBD1|TRBJ1-2|.|TRBV4-3
CAKQPGQGSYGYTF
TGCGCCAAACAACCGGGACAGGGGAGCTATGGCTACACCTTC
>.|TRBJ1-2|.|TRBV6-5
CASSYLGRGLYGYTF
TGTGCCAGCAGTTATTTGGGCAGGGGCCTCTATGGCTACACCTTC
>.|TRBJ2-4|.|TRBV5-6
CASSADPTGNIQYF
TGTGCCAGCAGCGCGGACCCTACAGGGAACATTCAGTACTTC
>TRBD1|TRBJ2-2|.|TRBV7-6
CASSAQLGQANTGELFF
TGTGCCAGCAGCGCCCAGCTCGGACAGGCGAACACCGGGGAGCTGTTTTTT
>TRBD1|TRBJ2-2|.|TRBV19
CASSSRDRGTGELFF
TGTGCCAGTAGTTCCCGGGACAGGGGGACCGGGGAGCTGTTTTTT
>TRBD1|TRBJ2-7|.|TRBV19
CASSVTGGPSYEQYF
TGTGCCAGTAGTGTCACAGGGGGCCCCTCCTACGAGCAGTACTTC
>.|TRBJ1-1|.|TRBV18
CASSPQGSMNTEAFF
TGTGCCAGCTCACCTCAGGGTAGTATGAACACTGAAGCTTTCTTT
>TRBD2|TRBJ2-7|once|TRBV7-8
CASSPIQTSGRAATYEQYF
TGTGCCAGCAGCCCTATCCAGACTAGCGGGAGGGCGGCCACCTACGAGCAGTACTTC
>TRBD2|TRBJ2-7|.|TRBV29-1
CSAPGTSGRGSYEQYF
TGCAGCGCCCCCGGGACTAGCGGGAGAGGGTCCTACGAGCAGTACTTC
>TRBD1|TRBJ2-6|once|TRBV7-2
CASSEDRAGANVLTF
TGTGCCAGCAGCGAAGACAGGGCTGGGGCCAACGTCCTGACTTTC
>TRBD1|TRBJ1-1|.|TRBV30
CAWSGDSEAFF
TGTGCCTGGAGTGGGGACAGTGAAGCTTTCTTT
>TRBD2|TRBJ2-1|.|TRBV9
CASSPIFSLAGNNEQFF
TGTGCCAGCAGCCCCATTTTTTCCCTAGCGGGAAACAATGAGCAGTTCTTC
>TRBD2|TRBJ2-3|few|TRBV6-4
CASSDSGTSGPDTQYF
TGTGCCAGCAGTGACTCCGGGACTAGCGGGCCAGATACGCAGTATTTT
>.|TRBJ1-2|once|TRBV11-2
CASSPGTSNYGYTF
TGTGCCAGCAGCCCCGGGACTTCCAACTATGGCTACACCTTC
>TRBD1|TRBJ1-2|.|TRBV5-1
CASSRDRGEDYGYTF
TGCGCCAGCAGCCGCGACAGGGGTGAGGACTATGGCTACACCTTC
>TRBD1|TRBJ1-5|.|TRBV2
CASHNTGGPQHF
TGTGCCAGCCATAACACAGGGGGGCCCCAGCATTTT
>TRBD1|TRBJ1-5|once|TRBV7-2
CASSLETGDGPQHF
TGTGCCAGCAGCTTAGAGACAGGGGATGGGCCCCAGCATTTT
>TRBD1|TRBJ2-4|few|TRBV7-2
CASSSTGGNIQYF
TGTGCCAGCAGCTCGACAGGGGGAAACATTCAGTACTTC
>.|TRBJ2-7|.|TRBV4-1
CASSPTGTPYEQYF
TGCGCCAGCAGCCCCACCGGGACACCATACGAGCAGTACTTC
>TRBD1|TRBJ2-1|.|TRBV5-1
CASSGGTGYNEQFF
TGCGCCAGCAGCGGGGGGACAGGGTACAATGAGCAGTTCTTC
>.|TRBJ2-5|.|TRBV7-2
CASSLVAGEETQYF
TGTGCCAGCAGCTTAGTGGCAGGGGAAGAGACCCAGTACTTC
>TRBD2|TRBJ2-3|.|TRBV4-2
CASSPQLAGFTDTQYF
TGTGCCAGCAGCCCGCAACTAGCGGGATTCACAGATACGCAGTATTTT